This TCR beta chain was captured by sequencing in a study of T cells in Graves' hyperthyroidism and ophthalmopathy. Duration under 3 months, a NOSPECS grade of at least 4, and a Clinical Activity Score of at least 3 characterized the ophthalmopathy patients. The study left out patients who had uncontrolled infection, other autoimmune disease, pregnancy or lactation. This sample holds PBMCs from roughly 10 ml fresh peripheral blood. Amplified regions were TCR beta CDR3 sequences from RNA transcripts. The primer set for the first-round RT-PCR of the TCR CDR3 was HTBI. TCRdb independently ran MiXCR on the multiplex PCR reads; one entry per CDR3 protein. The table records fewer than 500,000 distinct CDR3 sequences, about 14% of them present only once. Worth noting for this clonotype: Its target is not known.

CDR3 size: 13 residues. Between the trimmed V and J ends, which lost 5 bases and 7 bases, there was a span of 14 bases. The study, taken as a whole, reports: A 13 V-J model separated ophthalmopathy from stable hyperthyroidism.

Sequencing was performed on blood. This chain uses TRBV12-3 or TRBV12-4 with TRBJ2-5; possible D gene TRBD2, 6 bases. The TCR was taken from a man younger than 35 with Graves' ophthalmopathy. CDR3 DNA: TGTGCCAGCAGTAAGACATTGGGGGGGACCCAGTACTTC. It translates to CASSKTLGGTQYF.